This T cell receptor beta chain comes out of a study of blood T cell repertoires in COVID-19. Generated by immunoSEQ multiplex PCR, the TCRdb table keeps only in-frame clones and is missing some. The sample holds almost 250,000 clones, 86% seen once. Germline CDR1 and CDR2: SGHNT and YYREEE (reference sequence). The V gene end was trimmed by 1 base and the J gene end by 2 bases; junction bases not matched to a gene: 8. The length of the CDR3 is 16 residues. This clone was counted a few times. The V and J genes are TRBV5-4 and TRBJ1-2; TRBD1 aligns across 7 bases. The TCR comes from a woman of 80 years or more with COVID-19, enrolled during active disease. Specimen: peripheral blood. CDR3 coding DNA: TGTGCCAGCAGCTTGCCCTCCGCAGGGGGGAACTATGGCTACACCTTC. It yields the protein CASSLPSAGGNYGYTF.